This T cell receptor (beta chain) was identified during a study of blood T cell repertoires in COVID-19. Study context: Whether acute or convalescent, the COVID-19 samples came from the United States, Italy and Spain.

The CDR3 covers 15 residues. CDR1 is LNHDA, CDR2 SQIVND, per germline (reference sequence). The trim removed 5 bases at V and 2 bases at J, leaving 9 bases unmatched. Here immunoSEQ multiplex PCR was the method, and the copy in TCRdb shows in-frame clones only, minus some. Among some 130,000 clones listed, roughly 80% were seen once. What was sequenced was PBMCs or T cells enriched from blood (not recorded which). This sequence joins TRBV19 and TRBJ2-7; TRBD1 matches at 7 bases. The TCR comes from a woman between 50 and 59 years old who had recovered from COVID-19. The CDR3 sequence is CASSAKPGQTYEQYF. The DNA for the CDR3 is TGTGCCAGTAGTGCCAAACCGGGACAGACCTACGAGCAGTACTTC.